This T cell receptor (delta chain) was recorded in a study of Vδ1+ human thymocytes. This clone was counted a few times. Its antigen is unidentified. Whole-study results and caveats: In the thymus, TRG and TRD repertoires looked highly polyclonal with Gaussian CDR3 lengths. Unlike peripheral blood Vdelta1+ controls, thymic delta-chain sequences included approximately 21% Vdelta2 and few Vdelta3.

After alphabeta T cell depletion, CD3+ Vdelta1+ Vdelta2- thymocytes were sorted. Vdelta1+ thymocyte sorts reached between roughly 98% and 99.6% purity. Per germline, CDR1 TSWWSYY and CDR2 QGS. The CDR3 totals 19 residues. Trimming stripped 6 bases from V and 0 bases from J, with 26 bases between. Extracted RNA was reverse transcribed into cDNA. Multiplex PCR used pooled V-gene forward primers and a constant-region reverse primer to amplify CDR3s. TCRdb reanalyzed the multiplex PCR reads using CATT. The data show more than 45,000 delta-chain clones, over 13% seen once. The receptor was isolated from a girl under three years old who had congenital heart surgery. What was sequenced was Vdelta1+ gamma-delta thymocytes from the thymus. Subset described: FACS-sorted CD3+ TCRalphabeta- TCRVdelta1+ TCRVdelta2- thymocytes. The rearrangement joins TRDV1 to TRDJ1, with D perhaps TRDD2 (6 bases). CDR3 bases: TGTGCTCTTGGTCAGGGCCTTCCCTCCGTGATGGAGTACACCGATAAACTCATCTTT. This translates into CALGQGLPSVMEYTDKLIF.